This TCR beta chain is drawn from a study of T cell repertoires in cytomegalovirus infection. Study-level background: Use of recently identified HLA-C-restricted and well-studied HLA-B-restricted CMV epitopes was part of the study. From public TCR beta signatures came an indication of both CMV infection and matching HLA type. Overall study results and limits: Identification of carriers of CMV plus the relevant HLA was performed using cumulative public TCR beta family frequency. Ex vivo, HLA-C-restricted CMV-specific TCR beta clonotypes prevailed over the rest of the response.

This CDR3 is built from 16 residues. Per the germline V gene, CDR1 is SGHNT and CDR2 is YENEEA. Deletions cut 5 bases from V and 2 bases from J, with 16 bases between. MiXCR, run by TCRdb on the reads, gives a single entry per CDR3 protein. Of about 310,000 distinct CDR3 sequences listed, 20% to 30% are singletons. This clonotype was found a few times. What it binds is unknown. The material sequenced was cultured PBMCs, taken from culture after CMV antigen stimulation. The clonotype was recovered from a human donor in good health (CMV status not recorded). Some clones in this sample may be carry-over from other donors' samples. V is TRBV11-3 and J is TRBJ2-1, with D maybe TRBD2 (6 bases). The CDR3 coding sequence is TGTGCCAGCAGCCCCTTCGGGAGAACAGCCTACAATGAGCAGTTCTTC. Translated: CASSPFGRTAYNEQFF.